This TCR beta chain was recovered during a study of molecular identifiers for immune sequencing clone quantification. MiXCR was run by TCRdb on the PCR reads, yielding one entry per CDR3 protein. The sample records about half a million distinct CDR3 sequences, 20% to 25% being singletons. V lost 0 bases to trimming and J lost 4 bases; unmatched junction nucleotides: 6. The CDR3 runs 15 residues. Germline V lookup: CDR1 SGHTA, CDR2 FQGNSA. The chain combines TRBV7-2 with TRBJ2-7, with TRBD1 matching 7 bases. The receptor was derived from a human donor in good health. Some libraries in this study had Jurkat cell RNA spiked in. Material for sequencing was naive CD8+ T cells from blood, with Jurkat cell RNA spiked in. This sample's subset: FACS-sorted CD8+CD4-CCR7+CD45RA+ naive T cells. In nucleotides, the CDR3 is TGTGCCAGCAGCTTAGCTGACAGGGCGACGTACGAGCAGTACTTC. Translated, it gives CASSLADRATYEQYF.